This T cell receptor (beta chain) was profiled in a study of post-analysis software for immune sequencing data. Comments on this clonotype: Its antigen is unidentified.

The library was made from cDNA and included unique molecular identifiers. TCRdb redid the calling of the PCR reads with MiXCR, one entry per CDR3 protein. Of roughly 400,000 distinct CDR3 sequences listed, over 30% are singletons. Study findings and constraints: Patients with multiple sclerosis recorded significantly lower normalized Chao1 diversity than controls, the study found. F measure grouped same-batch samples tightly together.

The clonotype comes from a girl aged 2 to 9 with multiple sclerosis. Sample: blood.

In DNA, the CDR3 is TGTGCCAGCAGTATCCGGGGGTGGGAGGGATATAGCAATCAGCCCCAGCATTTT. Amino acid sequence: CASSIRGWEGYSNQPQHF. This chain connects TRBV12-3 or TRBV12-4 to TRBJ1-5; D may be TRBD1 (5 bases). The CDR3 loop spans 18 amino acids. V lost 5 bases and J 0 bases, leaving 20 bases between the germline ends.